This T cell receptor (beta chain) was sequenced for a study of vaccination effects on CD4 cells after COVID-19 (dated by TCRdb to 2022 to 2024). Background on the whole study: Post-vaccine samples across the study were collected a median of 72 days after the second dose, with a range of 14 to 241. The Oncomine TCR Beta short-read assay on an Illumina iSeq 100 was used to sequence cultures from other donors in the study. In both COVID-19 convalescent patients and infection-naive vaccine recipients, the study compared SARS-CoV-2 spike-specific CD4+ TCR repertoires from before mRNA vaccination with those from after it. The full study included some 10 COVID-19 convalescent patients and several SARS-CoV-2-naive healthy vaccine recipients.

Receptors were amplified or captured by the immunoSEQ multiplex PCR assay. DNA from the cultured, isolated CD4+ T cells was subjected to TCR beta CDR3 sequencing. The authors' analysis ran thus. Non-productive TCR sequences were discarded, and reads were trimmed to the CDR3 region, with only CDR3s of 7 or more amino acids retained. Antigen-specific clonotypes were identified with the MANAFEST web app by comparing expansion in peptide wells against reference cultures. To be called positive, a clone needed expansion at FDR<0.05 compared with the reference and with all other wells, an odds ratio greater than 5, and a frequency greater than 0.1% in two replicate wells. A clonotype was defined as cross-reactive if the clonotype was significantly expanded both in SARS-CoV-2 spike wells and in at least one common cold coronavirus spike condition. Levenshtein distance calculated with the stringdist R package was used to assess CDR3 similarity, and unrooted trees were constructed with ape in R 3.6.1. In TCRdb, the immuneACCESS table is reduced to in-frame sequences with V and J assigned. These tables do not hold every clone; where another copy was compared, an unresolved V gene accounts for under half, and the others remain unexplained. Clone size and V and J calls were adopted from that table, with D and trimming inferred from the DNA. The sample profile shows 12,000 or so clones; roughly 70% of them were found once. In total, the top ten clones hold under 10% of the sample.

With regard to this clone: Its antigen remains undetermined. Qualities for individual bases were not recorded, and no much larger clone is one base off.

The paper's findings and limits, for the study overall: Among healthy vaccine recipients, nearly all vaccine-induced clones were SARS-CoV-2 mono-reactive, and only 1 of 255 was cross-reactive with common cold coronaviruses. Both infection-induced and vaccine-induced clones contracted markedly at late post-vaccination timepoints, which is consistent with waning T cell responses. Only a small number of convalescent patients were included, and no early post-infection timepoints were available, which limited the study.

To identify antigen-specific CD4+ T cell clonotypes by their expansion, the ViraFEST assay first stimulated PBMC with viral peptide pools and then applied TCR sequencing. After approximately eleven days of culture, CD4+ T cells were isolated with the EasySep CD4+ T cell isolation kit. Each participant got two doses of an mRNA SARS-CoV-2 vaccine, either BNT162b2 or mRNA-1273. The absence of prior SARS-CoV-2 infection in healthy vaccine recipients was confirmed by negative nucleocapsid antibodies before and after vaccination. Some 2 million PBMC per well were cultured in IMDM with about 4.6% human AB serum, about 9.4 IU/ml IL-2 and gentamicin, plus 10 ug/ml peptides. Half of the culture medium was replaced with fresh IL-2-containing medium on days 3 and 7. Unless noted otherwise, every peptide stimulation condition was cultured in triplicate wells. PBMC were separated from whole blood using Ficoll-Paque Plus gradient centrifugation and were then either cryopreserved at -140C or used fresh. Overlapping peptide pools spanned the spike proteins of SARS-CoV-2 and the common cold coronaviruses HCoV-NL63, HCoV-OC43 and HCoV-229E. The QIAamp micro DNA kit was used to extract genomic DNA from the cultured CD4+ T cells.

From cysteine to phenylalanine, the CDR3 is 17 amino acids long. Only CDR3 DNA is held: 51 bases, read in frame from base 1. Sequences SGHTA (CDR1) and FQGNSA (CDR2) are obtained from the germline V gene. V loses 4 bases, J loses 3 bases, and the germline ends lie 21 bases apart. The chain is assembled from TRBV7-2 and TRBJ1-1; no D gene can be assigned with confidence. The sequences come from CD4+ T cells from PBMCs cultured with SARS-CoV-2 spike peptides, collected after COVID-19 vaccination. The cell subset or site label of this sample denotes: SARS-CoV-2 spike overlapping peptide pool stimulation. The receptor's source is a human donor who received a COVID-19 vaccine. DNA sequence: TGTGCCAGCAGCTCCTCTCGCAGGAGTAAGGTCGACACTGAAGCTTTCTTT. It translates as CASSSSRRSKVDTEAFF.